Listed here are 11 T cell receptor beta chains from one sample, sequenced in a study of blood T cell repertoires in COVID-19. TCRdb's table, derived via immunoSEQ multiplex PCR, lists solely in-frame clones and lacks some. The data show 180,000 or so clones, with roughly 80% seen just once and under 4.5% held by the top ten. Material for sequencing was PBMCs or T cells enriched from blood (not recorded which). These receptors came from a woman aged 45-60 years who had recovered from COVID-19.

With respect to this clone: The junction departs from the called germline gene at one end, perhaps through a read error. The chain is built from TRBV27 and TRBJ1-6, with a tentative D call TRBD1 (5 bases). Germline V gene lookup returns CDR1 MNHEY and CDR2 SMNVEV (reference sequence). The CDR3 totals 14 residues. The CDR3: CASSWAGGGSSLHF. CDR3 DNA sequence: TGTGCCAGCAGTTGGGCAGGCGGGGGTTCATCCCTCCACTTT.

This chain uses TRBV6-5 with TRBJ1-4; the D gene is possibly TRBD1 (6 bases). V gave up 5 bases and J gave up 7 bases, with 14 bases separating them. Germline V gene lookup returns CDR1 MNHEY and CDR2 SVGAGI. This CDR3 is built from 14 residues. This CDR3 is CASSRLNRAEKLFF. The CDR3 DNA reads as TGTGCCAGCAGTCGCCTCAACAGGGCTGAAAAACTGTTTTTT.

This clone showed up just a few times. This sequence joins TRBV6-5 and TRBJ1-2; a possible D gene is TRBD1 (5 bases). The CDR3 is made up of 14 amino acids. Germline CDR1 and CDR2: MNHEY and SVGAGI. V was clipped by 2 bases and J by 4 bases, with 11 bases between them. CDR3 amino acids: CASSYKAGSYGYTF. In DNA, the CDR3 is TGTGCCAGCAGTTACAAGGCAGGGTCCTATGGCTACACCTTC.

This chain uses TRBV5-1 with TRBJ2-1; possible D gene TRBD2, 6 bases. In germline, CDR1 is SGHRS, CDR2 YFSETQ. The V end was cut by 4 bases, the J end by 10 bases, with 12 bases between. CDR3 length: 12 residues. The CDR3 region is CASSPNRGEQFF. The CDR3 DNA sequence: TGCGCCAGCAGCCCCAATCGGGGGGAGCAGTTCTTC.

J is TRBJ1-1 and V is TRBV15; TRBD1 might be the D (5 bases). The germline V and J ends were trimmed by 3 bases and 0 bases, with 8 bases remaining between them. CDR1 and CDR2 (germline): LNHNV, YYDKDF (reference sequence). The CDR3 is made up of 14 amino acids. The CDR3 bases are TGTGCCACCAGCAGTGGGGGGATGAACACTGAAGCTTTCTTT. It encodes CATSSGGMNTEAFF.

The CDR3: CASSSLGRTGGPYGYTF. CDR3 sequence (DNA): TGTGCCAGCAGCTCACTGGGGCGGACAGGGGGTCCCTATGGCTACACCTTC. The gene calls are TRBV7-9 and TRBJ1-2, with 10 nucleotides matching TRBD1. Trimming took 4 bases from V and 4 from J; bases not matched to a gene: 12. The CDR3 runs 17 residues. Germline V gene data show CDR1 as SEHNR and CDR2 as FQNEAQ (reference sequence).

This clone was seen a few times. V is TRBV28 and J is TRBJ1-4, with a possible D match to TRBD1 (5 bases). The CDR3 extends over 13 amino acids. Germline V gene sequence: CDR1 MDHEN, CDR2 SYDVKM. The ends were cut back, 5 bases at V and 4 bases at J, with 8 bases in the middle. This CDR3 is CASSGGGNEKLFF. The CDR3 DNA reads as TGTGCCAGCAGTGGGGGGGGTAATGAAAAACTGTTTTTT.

CDR3 in amino acids: CASSSRGTTYGYTF. The DNA for the CDR3 is TGTGCCAGCAGCTCCAGAGGGACAACCTATGGCTACACCTTC. V gene TRBV7-2 combines with J gene TRBJ1-2, with a weak D call TRBD1 (6 bases). The germline V gene encodes CDR1 SGHTA and CDR2 FQGNSA. This CDR3 comprises 14 residues. Trimming took off 4 bases at V and 4 bases at J, with 13 bases between the two ends.

This clone was observed at least ten times. V usage is TRBV14 and J usage is TRBJ1-1, with TRBD1 as a possible D gene (5 bases). The CDR3 is 16 amino acids. V lost 4 bases, J lost 3 bases, and 18 bases lay in between. Germline values: CDR1 SGHDN, CDR2 FVKESK. The CDR3 protein is CASSRRSLTEDTEAFF. In DNA, the CDR3 is TGTGCCAGCAGCCGACGTTCTTTGACAGAGGACACTGAAGCTTTCTTT.

The V and J genes are TRBV5-1 and TRBJ1-4; tentative D call: TRBD1 (6 bases). Germline V gives CDR1 SGHRS, CDR2 YFSETQ. Trimming pared 4 bases from V and 8 bases from J, leaving 15 bases between. The CDR3 consists of 14 residues. The CDR3 coding sequence is TGCGCCAGCAGCCGCAGGGGTGCCGGGGAAAAACTGTTTTTT. Its protein is CASSRRGAGEKLFF.

This clone was counted a few times. The gene calls are TRBV11-2 and TRBJ1-2; D is unclear. The germline V and J ends were trimmed by 5 bases and 0 bases, with 7 bases remaining between them. This CDR3 contains 13 residues. CDR1 and CDR2 from the germline V gene are SGHAT and FQNNGV. This CDR3 is CASSPNSNYGYTF. The CDR3 coding sequence is TGTGCCAGCAGCCCCAATTCTAACTATGGCTACACCTTC.